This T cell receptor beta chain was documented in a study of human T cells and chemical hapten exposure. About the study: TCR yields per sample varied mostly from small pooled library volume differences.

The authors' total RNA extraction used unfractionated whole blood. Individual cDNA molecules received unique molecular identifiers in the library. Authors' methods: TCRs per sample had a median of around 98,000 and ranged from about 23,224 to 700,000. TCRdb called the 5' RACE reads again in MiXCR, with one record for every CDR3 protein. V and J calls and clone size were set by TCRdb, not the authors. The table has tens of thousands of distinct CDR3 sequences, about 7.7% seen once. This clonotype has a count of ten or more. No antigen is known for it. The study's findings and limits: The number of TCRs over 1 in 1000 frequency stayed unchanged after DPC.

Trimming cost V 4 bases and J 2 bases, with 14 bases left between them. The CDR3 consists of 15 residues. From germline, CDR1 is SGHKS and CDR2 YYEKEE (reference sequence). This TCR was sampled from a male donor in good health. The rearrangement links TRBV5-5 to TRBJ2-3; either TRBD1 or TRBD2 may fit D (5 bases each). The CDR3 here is CASSIDRAATDTQYF. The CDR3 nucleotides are TGTGCCAGCAGCATTGACAGAGCGGCCACAGATACGCAGTATTTT.